The next 12 T cell receptor beta chains were all read from a single sample in a study of control samples from healthy donors and cancer patients. Sequencing was performed with immunoSEQ multiplex PCR; in TCRdb, only in-frame clones are kept and a portion is missing. The sample comprises some 150,000 clones, less than 95% of which are singletons, and 5.5% to 7.5% rests with the top ten. Input material: blood. The receptors originated from a man between 18 and 29 years old in good health.

The chain is built from TRBV10-3 and TRBJ1-6; 7 positions agree with TRBD1. The CDR3 consists of 14 residues. J was trimmed by 14 bases and V by 3 bases; bases with no gene match: 10. The germline CDR1 and CDR2 sequences are ENHRY and SYGVKD. CDR3 DNA sequence: TGTGCCATCAGTGAAGGACAGGCGCTCCAAACCCTCCACTTT. Translated, it gives CAISEGQALQTLHF.

The chain employs TRBV6-5 and TRBJ1-2, with 7 bases lining up with TRBD1. The V gene end was trimmed by 6 bases and the J gene end by 1 base; junction bases not matched to a gene: 8. The germline V gene has CDR1 MNHEY and CDR2 SVGAGI. The CDR3 has 15 residues. Here the CDR3 DNA reads TGTGCCAGCAGCTCACTGACAGGGCATAACTATGGCTACACCTTC. It specifies CASSSLTGHNYGYTF.

This clone was recorded only once. The chain is built from TRBV5-6 and TRBJ1-6; TRBD1 is a possible D gene (5 bases). Trimming pared 4 bases from V and 10 bases from J, leaving 18 bases between. Germline loops: CDR1 SGHDT, CDR2 YYEEEE. CDR3 length: 15 residues. This chain's CDR3 is CASSPGGRDVSPLHF. The CDR3 nucleotides read TGTGCCAGCAGCCCCGGAGGCAGGGATGTCTCACCCCTCCACTTT.

The genes are TRBV6-5 and TRBJ1-3, with a weak D call TRBD1 (6 bases). Trimming pared 6 bases from V and 4 bases from J, leaving 13 bases between. The CDR3 has 14 amino acids. Germline V CDR1 and CDR2: MNHEY, SVGAGI. The CDR3 loop is CASRAQGWGNTIYF. The DNA for the CDR3 is TGTGCCAGCAGGGCACAGGGATGGGGAAACACCATATATTTT.

The chain recombines TRBV4-3 with TRBJ2-5, with TRBD2 identical over 13 bases. This CDR3 spans 16 amino acids. The trim removed 4 bases at V and 2 bases at J, leaving 4 bases unmatched. Germline V gene data show CDR1 as LGHNA and CDR2 as YSLEER. The CDR3 here is CASSRELAGGQETQYF. CDR3 DNA sequence: TGCGCCAGCAGCCGCGAACTAGCGGGGGGGCAAGAGACCCAGTACTTC.

The V and J genes are TRBV24-1 and TRBJ1-5, with D unresolved. Trimming took 9 bases from V and 3 from J, leaving 11 bases between them. The CDR3 contains 13 residues. CDR1 KGHDR and CDR2 SFDVKD come from the germline V gene. The CDR3 DNA sequence: TGTGCCACCGCCGGGTCTTACAATCAGCCCCAGCATTTT. Residues: CATAGSYNQPQHF.

The rearrangement links TRBV6-1 to TRBJ2-2, with D perhaps TRBD1 (6 bases). The germline CDR1 and CDR2 sequences are MNHNS and SASEGT. CDR3 size: 17 residues. Trimming took 4 bases from V and 1 from J, leaving 16 bases between them. CDR3 sequence (DNA): TGTGCCAGCAGTGGCCGTTCAGGGGTCCTGAACACCGGGGAGCTGTTTTTT. This codes for CASSGRSGVLNTGELFF.

CDR3 sequence (DNA): TGTGCCAGCAGTGGGGCGGGGTACGGTTCACCCCTCCACTTT. Translated: CASSGAGYGSPLHF. The chain uses TRBV2 and TRBJ1-6; D gene uncertain. From germline, CDR1 is SNHLY and CDR2 FYNNEI. The germline V and J ends were trimmed by 4 bases and 9 bases, with 13 bases remaining between them. CDR3 length: 14 residues.

This clone has only a few counts. This chain joins TRBV11-2 and TRBJ1-1; a possible D gene is TRBD1 (5 bases). CDR3 length: 15 amino acids. CDR1 and CDR2 (germline): SGHAT, FQNNGV. V was shortened by 4 bases and J by 6 bases, with 18 bases between the two germline ends. This CDR3 reads CASSSRGRGGPEAFF. In DNA, the CDR3 is TGTGCCAGCAGCTCCCGGGGACGGGGAGGCCCTGAAGCTTTCTTT.

The chain has TRBV19 and TRBJ1-2; D uncertain. The CDR3 length is 13 residues. CDR1 LNHDA and CDR2 SQIVND come from the germline V gene (reference sequence). With 5 bases removed from V and 7 bases from J, the gap between germline ends came to 14 bases. DNA for the CDR3: TGTGCCAGTAGTGCCGGGAAACTGGGTGGCTACACCTTC. Residues: CASSAGKLGGYTF. Drawing the rest from reference TRBV19 and TRBJ1-2, the complete variable domain is DGGITQSPKYLFRKEGQNVTLSCEQNLNHDAMYWYRQDPGQGLRLIYYSQIVNDFQKGDIAEGYSVSREKKESFPLTVTSAQKNPTAFYLCASSAGKLGGYTFGSGTRLTVV.

This clone occurred a few times. Other DNA sequences of this sample code for an identical CDR3. In DNA form, the CDR3 reads TGTGCCAGCAGCGTAGGGACAGGGGTCTACGAGCAGTACTTC. Protein sequence: CASSVGTGVYEQYF. The chain carries TRBV9 and TRBJ2-7; 9 nucleotides agree with TRBD1. CDR3 length: 14 residues. The germline V gene encodes CDR1 SGDLS and CDR2 YYNGEE. Unmatched junction bases numbered 1, after V lost 0 bases and J lost 3 bases.

J is TRBJ1-5 and V is TRBV5-6; D uncertain. CDR1 and CDR2 from the germline V gene are SGHDT and YYEEEE. The CDR3 has 12 residues. The V gene lost 4 bases and the J gene lost 9 bases, with 11 bases spanning the gap. The CDR3: CASSLSLGPQHF. DNA of the CDR3: TGTGCCAGCAGCCTTAGTTTGGGGCCCCAGCATTTT.